This TCR beta chain was documented in a study of control samples from healthy donors and cancer patients. The V gene's germline CDR1 is LNHNV and CDR2 YYDKDF (reference sequence). CDR3 size: 16 residues. V trimming: 1 base; J trimming: 0 bases; junction bases outside the gene matches: 2. Generated by immunoSEQ multiplex PCR, the TCRdb table keeps only in-frame clones and is missing some. Of about 160,000 clones in the sample, nearly 96% are singletons; the top ten hold approximately 1%. Input material: blood. The J gene is TRBJ2-2, the V gene TRBV15, with 7 bases matching TRBD1. The TCR comes from a woman in her thirties in good health. The CDR3 here is CATSRGDSPNTGELFF. As DNA, the CDR3 is TGTGCCACCAGCAGAGGGGACAGTCCGAACACCGGGGAGCTGTTTTTT.